This T cell receptor (beta chain) was captured in a study of shared clonotypes between healthy human individuals. At the level of the study: Donors, aged 18 to 49, were a couple of women and three men.

All participating donors were Caucasian adults from Nashville, Tennessee. Roughly 300 ng DNA, 30,000 or so T cell genomes, went into unsorted PBMC replicate PCRs. Ten immunoSEQ deep assay plates held the unsorted PBMC DNA. The assay was immunoSEQ multiplex PCR, and TCRdb's table has in-frame clones only and misses some. Counted here are hundreds of thousands of clones, about 80% occurring once; the ten biggest clones make up around 11%. Trimming took off 5 bases at V and 3 bases at J, with 13 bases between the two ends. Germline CDR1 and CDR2: SGHAT and FQDESV (reference sequence). The CDR3 covers 14 residues. This clone was counted a single time.

The rearrangement uses TRBV11-1 and TRBJ1-1, with D perhaps TRBD1 (5 bases). Sequenced input: PBMCs. The sequence derives from a woman between 40 and 55 years old in good health. Some clones in this sample may be carry-over from other donors' samples. The CDR3: CASSLVGEDTEAFF. The CDR3 nucleotides read TGTGCCAGCAGCCTAGTGGGGGAGGACACTGAAGCTTTCTTT.